This entry lists 10 T cell receptor beta chains sequenced from one sample in a study of Graves' ophthalmopathy and Graves' hyperthyroidism (dated by TCRdb to 2017 to 2018). For sequencing, an Illumina HiSeq 2000 was employed. For repertoire sequencing, TCR beta CDR3 regions were amplified from RNA transcripts. The first round was an RT-PCR using HTBI primers with the Qiagen OneStep RT-PCR kit, and this first round was followed by a second-round multiplex PCR, then size selection and purification. The public reads were reprocessed in TCRdb via fastp at Q25 and MiXCR, keeping in-frame beta chains. Every entry covers one CDR3 protein and lists the most common genes and DNA from its rows. This sample gives roughly 400,000 distinct CDR3 sequences in total; around 18% of them show up just once. The top ten clones comprise roughly 1.5% of the sample. Sequenced sample: peripheral blood. These receptor sequences come from a woman under 30 with Graves' ophthalmopathy. Donor details come from another sample of the same person, matched by shared clones.

This clonotype has at least ten counts. The genes are TRBV7-2 and TRBJ1-1; D remains unclear. The CDR3 has 13 residues. Germline loops: CDR1 SGHTA, CDR2 FQGNSA. The V gene lost 5 bases and the J gene lost 3 bases, with 10 bases spanning the gap. The CDR3 DNA follows: TGTGCCAGCAGCCCCCGCCGGGACACTGAAGCTTTCTTT. Encoded protein: CASSPRRDTEAFF.

This clonotype has at least ten counts. The junction differs from germline at one of its ends, possibly a read error. This chain links TRBV10-2 with TRBJ2-7; tentatively, D is TRBD2 (6 bases). There are 11 residues in the CDR3. Per germline, CDR1 WSHSY and CDR2 SAAADI. The CDR3 region has the DNA TGTGCCAGCGCGGGAAACTACGAGCAGTACTTC. Its protein product is CASAGNYEQYF.

This clonotype was counted at least ten times. The chain has TRBV29-1 and TRBJ2-7; 9 positions agree with TRBD1. J gave up 4 bases and V 6 bases, and 7 bases lay outside the gene matches. Germline lookup yields CDR1 SQVTM and CDR2 ANQGSEA. The CDR3 extends over 13 amino acids. CDR3 nucleotide sequence: TGCAGCGTCGGGCAGGGACAGGGTTACGAGCAGTACTTC. This encodes CSVGQGQGYEQYF.

The sample holds many counts of this clonotype. The chain uses TRBV6-2 or TRBV6-3 and TRBJ1-3; D uncertain. This CDR3 region has 15 residues. V lost 2 bases to trimming and J lost 0 bases, with 8 bases between them. The germline V gene encodes CDR1 MNHEY and CDR2 SVGEGT. CDR3 bases: TGTGCCAGCAGTTACGGCCGCAACTCTGGAAACACCATATATTTT. Translation gives CASSYGRNSGNTIYF.

This clonotype has ten or more counts. The chain uses TRBV12-3 or TRBV12-4 and TRBJ1-6, with unresolved D. CDR3 size: 17 residues. V lost 2 bases and J 11 bases, leaving 22 bases between the germline ends. The CDR3 is CASSLLRRTSGLAPLHF. The CDR3 DNA reads TGTGCCAGCAGTTTATTGAGAAGGACCAGTGGTCTTGCACCCCTCCACTTT.

This clonotype was detected ten times or more. The V call is TRBV5-4, the J call TRBJ2-7, with 12 nucleotides matching TRBD2. The junction had 14 bases not matched to a gene; V was cut back by 4 bases and J by 6 bases. Germline values: CDR1 SGHNT, CDR2 YYREEE (reference sequence). This CDR3 is built from 17 residues. As DNA, the CDR3 is TGTGCCAGCAGCATCTTCGGACTAGCGGGAAATAGGGTCGAGCAGTACTTC. Its translation: CASSIFGLAGNRVEQYF.

This clonotype was detected many times. The J gene is TRBJ2-7, the V gene TRBV7-3; 10 nucleotides line up with TRBD2. CDR1 and CDR2 (germline): SGHTA, FQGTGA. The CDR3 runs to 15 residues. The V gene end was trimmed by 2 bases and the J gene end by 4 bases; junction bases not matched to a gene: 5. The DNA for the CDR3 is TGTGCCAGCAGCTTAGTTGGGACTAGCGAATACGAGCAGTACTTC. It is translated as CASSLVGTSEYEQYF.

In its sample, this clonotype was seen many times. V usage is TRBV4-1 and J usage is TRBJ1-3; no clear D gene. CDR3 length: 15 residues. Deletions cut 1 base from V and 0 bases from J, with 7 bases between. Germline V lookup: CDR1 MGHRA, CDR2 YSYEKL. CDR3 amino acids: CASSQGGFSGNTIYF. The DNA for the CDR3 is TGCGCCAGCAGCCAAGGGGGTTTCTCTGGAAACACCATATATTTT.

The chain couples TRBV28 to TRBJ2-7, with unresolved D. The germline V and J ends were trimmed by 5 bases and 0 bases, with 17 bases remaining between them. This CDR3 spans 16 amino acids. Germline CDR1 MDHEN, CDR2 SYDVKM. The CDR3 sequence: CASSPPRQARSYEQYF. The CDR3 DNA sequence: TGTGCCAGCAGTCCCCCCCGGCAGGCCCGCTCCTACGAGCAGTACTTC.

This clonotype was recorded many times. CDR3 in DNA: TGTGCCAGCAGTCCCCAGGGACCCGGGTCTCAGCCCCAGCATTTT. As protein: CASSPQGPGSQPQHF. This chain connects TRBV28 to TRBJ1-5, with TRBD1 as a possible D gene (5 bases). V was trimmed by 5 bases and J by 6 bases, leaving 17 bases between them. CDR3 length equals 15 residues. Germline values: CDR1 MDHEN, CDR2 SYDVKM.